Listed here are 32 T cell receptor beta chains from one sample, sequenced in a study of T cell changes during pregnancy in multiple sclerosis. Only in-frame clones appear in the TCRdb table, and some are missing; sequencing was by immunoSEQ multiplex PCR. The sample shows under 80,000 clones, roughly 92% of them seen only once. Sequenced here: peripheral blood, sampled after pregnancy. Source of these receptors: a female donor in good health, enrolled as a control in a pregnancy study.

V gene TRBV7-2 combines with J gene TRBJ1-1; TRBD1 agrees at 8 bases. V was clipped by 5 bases and J by 9 bases; unmatched bases: 8. The CDR3 is 13 residues long. The V gene's germline CDR1 is SGHTA and CDR2 FQGNSA. The CDR3 sequence is CASSPSGQDKAFF. In DNA, the CDR3 is TGTGCCAGCAGCCCTTCGGGACAGGATAAAGCTTTCTTT.

This clone has just one count. The V call is TRBV28, the J call TRBJ1-6; no clear D gene. Germline lookup yields CDR1 MDHEN and CDR2 SYDVKM. V lost 2 bases to trimming and J lost 8 bases, with 4 bases between them. This CDR3 region has 12 residues. Here the CDR3 DNA reads TGTGCCAGCAGTTTAGAGGATTCACCCCTCCACTTT. Protein: CASSLEDSPLHF.

The chain uses TRBV7-6 and TRBJ1-3; D is possibly TRBD1 (5 bases). V lost 4 bases, J lost 0 bases, and 13 bases lay in between. This CDR3 contains 16 residues. Germline V gene data show CDR1 as SGHVS and CDR2 as FNYEAQ. The CDR3 DNA is TGTGCCAGCAGCTCCAGGGTATCGTCCTCTGGAAACACCATATATTTT. Amino acid sequence: CASSSRVSSSGNTIYF.

The V and J genes are TRBV2 and TRBJ2-1; no reliable D call. CDR1 is SNHLY and CDR2 is FYNNEI in the germline V gene. The CDR3 sequence is 12 residues long. V dropped 3 bases and J dropped 5 bases, with 5 bases sitting between them. The CDR3 DNA is TGTGCCAGCAGTGATGCGGACAATGAGCAGTTCTTC. Translated: CASSDADNEQFF.

This chain links TRBV7-9 with TRBJ2-7; D not resolved. The CDR3 consists of 13 residues. The V and J ends lost 0 bases and 6 bases respectively, with 9 bases between them. Germline CDR1 is SEHNR and CDR2 is FQNEAQ (reference sequence). CDR3 in DNA: TGTGCCAGCAGCTTAGCCCTCGGCGGCGAGCAGTACTTC. It is translated as CASSLALGGEQYF.

V usage is TRBV15 and J usage is TRBJ2-7, with D maybe TRBD2 (5 bases). This CDR3 is built from 15 residues. Looked up from germline, CDR1 is LNHNV and CDR2 is YYDKDF (reference sequence). V lost 1 base and J 2 bases, leaving 12 bases between the germline ends. CDR3 DNA: TGTGCCACCAGCAGAGGGGGATGGGGAGCCTACGAGCAGTACTTC. Translated: CATSRGGWGAYEQYF.

The chain carries TRBV7-9 and TRBJ2-1, with D possibly matching TRBD2 (5 bases). CDR3 length: 16 residues. The V end was cut by 2 bases, the J end by 0 bases, with 11 bases between. CDR1 is SEHNR, CDR2 FQNEAQ, per germline (reference sequence). This CDR3 is CASSLRADSSYNEQFF. The CDR3 nucleotides are TGTGCCAGCAGCTTACGAGCGGATAGCTCCTACAATGAGCAGTTCTTC.

The chain recombines TRBV1 with TRBJ2-5; the D call of TRBD2 is as the table states it, not checked on the DNA. TRBV1 is reported as a pseudogene. The CDR3 has 15 amino acids. The CDR3 region is CTSSQDHSGTQTQYF. The CDR3 DNA reads as TGCACCAGCAGCCAAGATCATAGCGGGACCCAGACCCAGTACTTC.

CDR3 in amino acids: CASSFTASGSAETQYF. The CDR3 DNA reads as TGCGCCAGCAGCTTTACGGCTAGCGGGAGTGCAGAGACCCAGTACTTC. This rearrangement joins TRBV5-1 to TRBJ2-5, with 10 positions matching TRBD2. The CDR3 has 16 amino acids. The germline CDR1 and CDR2 sequences are SGHRS and YFSETQ. The V and J ends lost 2 bases and 4 bases, in that order; junction bases with no gene match: 8.

This clone was detected only once. J is TRBJ1-2 and V is TRBV6-1, with D possibly matching TRBD1 (6 bases). Looked up from germline, CDR1 is MNHNS and CDR2 is SASEGT. Trimming cost V 6 bases and J 4 bases, with 9 bases left between them. The CDR3 spans 12 residues. CDR3 sequence (DNA): TGTGCCAGCAGGTGGGACACCTATGGCTACACCTTC. It encodes CASRWDTYGYTF.

V usage is TRBV30 and J usage is TRBJ2-1, with 11 nucleotides matching TRBD2. Germline CDR1 and CDR2: GTSNPN and SVGIG (reference sequence). J lost 4 bases, V lost 2 bases, and 4 bases had no gene match. The CDR3 is 15 amino acids. The CDR3 spells CAWSPTSGRYNEQFF. In nucleotides, the CDR3 is TGTGCCTGGAGTCCCACTAGCGGGAGATACAATGAGCAGTTCTTC.

The gene calls are TRBV2 and TRBJ1-4; TRBD1 matches 8 bases. The germline CDR1 and CDR2 sequences are SNHLY and FYNNEI. The trim removed 4 bases at V and 10 bases at J, leaving 8 bases unmatched. This CDR3 spans 14 amino acids. The CDR3 sequence: CASSVQGARGKLFF. The DNA for the CDR3 is TGTGCCAGCAGTGTTCAGGGGGCGCGTGGAAAACTGTTTTTT.

The CDR3 DNA is TGTGCCAGCAGGGAGGGGGCATTTCTCAATAATTCACCCCTCCACTTT. It codes for CASREGAFLNNSPLHF. The chain links TRBV2 to TRBJ1-6; 7 bases are shared with TRBD1. Germline CDR1 is SNHLY and CDR2 is FYNNEI. With V trimmed by 6 bases and J by 5 bases, 10 bases remained unmatched. The CDR3 consists of 16 residues.

This chain links TRBV7-6 with TRBJ2-2; 11 bases align to TRBD2. The trim removed 1 base at V and 1 base at J, leaving 8 bases unmatched. This CDR3 contains 19 residues. Germline CDR1 reads SGHVS; CDR2 reads FNYEAQ. The CDR3 nucleotides read TGTGCCAGCAGCTTAGGGTTCTCGACTAGCGGGGAGAACACCGGGGAGCTGTTTTTT. Translating gives CASSLGFSTSGENTGELFF. Filled out from reference TRBV7-6 and TRBJ2-2, the complete variable domain reads GAGVSQSPRYKVTKRGQDVALRCDPISGHVSLYWYRQALGQGPEFLTYFNYEAQQDKSGLPNDRFSAERPEGSISTLTIQRTEQRDSAMYRCASSLGFSTSGENTGELFFGEGSRLTVL.

This chain links TRBV11-2 with TRBJ1-1; perhaps TRBD1 as D (6 bases). Germline loops: CDR1 SGHAT, CDR2 FQNNGV. Trimming took 5 bases from V and 1 from J, leaving 11 bases between them. The CDR3 is 14 residues long. CDR3 DNA sequence: TGTGCCAGCAGCACAGGGCCACAGAACACTGAAGCTTTCTTT. Amino acids: CASSTGPQNTEAFF.

This clone was counted once. The rearrangement joins TRBV5-6 to TRBJ2-5; tentative D call: TRBD1 (6 bases). The CDR3 is 13 amino acids. Trimming pared 2 bases from V and 5 bases from J, leaving 10 bases between. From germline, CDR1 is SGHDT and CDR2 YYEEEE. The DNA of the CDR3 is TGTGCCAGCAGCTTAATGAGGGGGGAGACCCAGTACTTC. Encoded protein: CASSLMRGETQYF.

This chain uses TRBV28 with TRBJ1-3, with a weak D call TRBD1 (6 bases). The V end was cut by 1 base, the J end by 0 bases, with 10 bases between. Germline CDR1 is MDHEN and CDR2 is SYDVKM. The CDR3 spans 16 residues. CDR3 protein: CASSLSTGSSGNTIYF. The CDR3 nucleotides are TGTGCCAGCAGTTTATCAACAGGGTCCTCTGGAAACACCATATATTTT. The full variable domain, in which reference TRBV28 and TRBJ1-3 provide the parts outside the CDR3, is DVKVTQSSRYLVKRTGEKVFLECVQDMDHENMFWYRQDPGLGLRLIYFSYDVKMKEKGDIPEGYSVSREKKERFSLILESASTNQTSMYLCASSLSTGSSGNTIYFGEGSWLTVV.

This clone is a singleton in its sample. This chain connects TRBV6-5 to TRBJ1-4, with D perhaps TRBD1 (5 bases). From germline, CDR1 is MNHEY and CDR2 SVGAGI. This CDR3 has 14 amino acids. V lost 7 bases and J lost 5, with 14 bases in between. The DNA of the CDR3 is TGTGCCAGCAAACCGGGACTGGGGAATGAAAAACTGTTTTTT. Translated, it gives CASKPGLGNEKLFF.

The CDR3 DNA reads TGTGCCAGCTCGGGGTATCCAGGAGGTTATGGCTACACCTTC. This gives the protein CASSGYPGGYGYTF. The chain joins TRBV28 to TRBJ1-2; D is undetermined. Germline lookup yields CDR1 MDHEN and CDR2 SYDVKM. This CDR3 spans 14 amino acids. With 8 bases removed from V and 5 bases from J, the gap between germline ends came to 18 bases.

V is TRBV5-6 and J is TRBJ1-1, with a tentative D call TRBD1 (5 bases). The germline V gene has CDR1 SGHDT and CDR2 YYEEEE. V dropped 4 bases and J dropped 1 base, with 20 bases sitting between them. The CDR3 covers 17 residues. CDR3 coding DNA: TGTGCCAGCAGCGACCCCGGGGGTTCGATCGGGAACACTGAAGCTTTCTTT. Translating it yields CASSDPGGSIGNTEAFF.

The V gene is TRBV11-2, the J gene TRBJ2-7, with 12 bases fitting TRBD2. V dropped 3 bases and J dropped 7; count of bases not matched to a gene: 1. Germline V gene sequence: CDR1 SGHAT, CDR2 FQNNGV. The CDR3 is 13 residues long. The CDR3: CASSFGLAGEQYF. The CDR3 nucleotides are TGTGCCAGCAGCTTTGGACTAGCGGGGGAGCAGTACTTC.

This chain connects TRBV28 to TRBJ1-4; possibly TRBD1 for D (6 bases). Per germline, CDR1 MDHEN and CDR2 SYDVKM. With 7 bases removed from V and 0 bases from J, the gap between germline ends came to 9 bases. The CDR3 contains 14 residues. The CDR3 DNA reads as TGTGCCAGCACCCGGACAGCAACTAATGAAAAACTGTTTTTT. Amino acids: CASTRTATNEKLFF. The full variable domain, completed using reference TRBV28 and TRBJ1-4, is DVKVTQSSRYLVKRTGEKVFLECVQDMDHENMFWYRQDPGLGLRLIYFSYDVKMKEKGDIPEGYSVSREKKERFSLILESASTNQTSMYLCASTRTATNEKLFFGSGTQLSVL.

The chain joins TRBV7-8 to TRBJ2-7; 8 nucleotides line up with TRBD1. CDR3 length: 15 residues. CDR1 is SGHVS, CDR2 FQNEAQ, per germline. V gave up 2 bases and J gave up 6 bases; unmatched junction bases: 9. CDR3 sequence reads: CASSLSRTGLGEQYF. In DNA, the CDR3 is TGTGCCAGCAGCTTATCCCGGACAGGGCTGGGCGAGCAGTACTTC. The full variable domain, rest sourced from reference TRBV7-8 and TRBJ2-7, is GAGVSQSPRYKVAKRGQDVALRCDPISGHVSLFWYQQALGQGPEFLTYFQNEAQLDKSGLPSDRFFAERPEGSVSTLKIQRTQQEDSAVYLCASSLSRTGLGEQYFGPGTRLTVT.

The gene calls are TRBV7-9 and TRBJ2-1; D uncertain. The CDR3 is 14 amino acids. The V end lost 1 base, the J end lost 2 bases, and 6 bases lay between the germline ends. Germline CDR1 reads SEHNR; CDR2 reads FQNEAQ (reference sequence). The CDR3: CASSLGQTYNEQFF. CDR3 DNA sequence: TGTGCCAGCAGCTTAGGGCAGACCTACAATGAGCAGTTCTTC.

The gene calls are TRBV19 and TRBJ1-4; no firm D call. From germline, CDR1 is LNHDA and CDR2 SQIVND (reference sequence). Trimming took 3 bases from V and 4 from J, leaving 18 bases between them. The CDR3 has 17 residues. The CDR3, as DNA: TGTGCCAGTAGTATCGGCAGCAGCGGGATCCTTAATGAAAAACTGTTTTTT. As protein: CASSIGSSGILNEKLFF.

The CDR3 reads CASGTGAYSPLHF. CDR3 DNA: TGTGCCAGCGGGACAGGCGCCTATTCACCCCTCCACTTT. The chain has TRBV28 and TRBJ1-6; 8 bases are a match to TRBD1. CDR3 length: 13 residues. Germline loops: CDR1 MDHEN, CDR2 SYDVKM. Trimming removed 8 bases from V and 8 bases from J; junction bases left unmatched: 5. Variable domain in full (rest from reference TRBV28 and TRBJ1-6): DVKVTQSSRYLVKRTGEKVFLECVQDMDHENMFWYRQDPGLGLRLIYFSYDVKMKEKGDIPEGYSVSREKKERFSLILESASTNQTSMYLCASGTGAYSPLHFGNGTRLTVT.

The chain combines TRBV29-1 with TRBJ2-3, with unresolved D. There are 14 residues in the CDR3. Trimming shortened V by 0 bases and J by 1 base, and 8 bases separated the two germline ends. CDR1 and CDR2 (germline): SQVTM, ANQGSEA. CDR3 loop: CSVEDSGRTDTQYF. CDR3 in DNA: TGCAGCGTTGAAGATTCAGGTCGCACAGATACGCAGTATTTT.

The chain employs TRBV5-6 and TRBJ1-5; D gene unclear. Trimming left V 0 bases short and J 4 bases short, with 8 bases between. The CDR3 sequence is 14 residues long. Germline CDR1 reads SGHDT; CDR2 reads YYEEEE. The CDR3 protein is CASSLGSKNQPQHF. CDR3 DNA sequence: TGTGCCAGCAGCTTGGGTAGCAAGAATCAGCCCCAGCATTTT.

The chain has TRBV30 and TRBJ1-4; 7 bases align to TRBD1. Germline-derived CDR1 and CDR2 are GTSNPN and SVGIG (reference sequence). The CDR3 runs 15 residues. V shed 5 bases, J shed 7 bases, and the junction held 13 bases outside the gene matches. The CDR3 loop reads CAWRQRDRAFEKLFF. DNA of the CDR3: TGTGCCTGGCGGCAGAGGGACAGAGCCTTTGAAAAACTGTTTTTT. The full variable domain, its missing parts supplied by reference TRBV30 and TRBJ1-4, is SQTIHQWPATLVQPVGSPLSLECTVEGTSNPNLYWYRQAAGRGLQLLFYSVGIGQISSEVPQNLSASRPQDRQFILSSKKLLLSDSGFYLCAWRQRDRAFEKLFFGSGTQLSVL.

The chain is built from TRBV28 and TRBJ1-4, with 10 bases lining up with TRBD1. Looked up from germline, CDR1 is MDHEN and CDR2 is SYDVKM. The CDR3 runs 15 residues. Losses at the gene ends were 8 bases for V and 3 bases for J; bases not matched to a gene: 6. CDR3 region: CASGGDRGSNEKLFF. The CDR3 DNA is TGTGCCAGCGGGGGGGACAGGGGATCTAATGAAAAACTGTTTTTT.

The V and J genes are TRBV7-9 and TRBJ1-1; a possible D gene is TRBD1 (6 bases). The germline V gene encodes CDR1 SEHNR and CDR2 FQNEAQ (reference sequence). CDR3 size: 13 residues. Trimming removed 6 bases at V and 2 bases at J, with 10 bases between. This CDR3 reads CASRQGENTEAFF. The CDR3 coding sequence is TGTGCCAGCAGACAGGGCGAAAACACTGAAGCTTTCTTT.

The gene calls are TRBV6-5 and TRBJ1-3, with D perhaps TRBD1 (6 bases). The V end lost 4 bases, the J end lost 3 bases, and 10 bases lay between the germline ends. CDR1 MNHEY and CDR2 SVGAGI come from the germline V gene. This CDR3 region has 14 residues. This CDR3 reads CASSLQGIGNTIYF. The CDR3 DNA follows: TGTGCCAGCAGTTTACAGGGAATTGGAAACACCATATATTTT.